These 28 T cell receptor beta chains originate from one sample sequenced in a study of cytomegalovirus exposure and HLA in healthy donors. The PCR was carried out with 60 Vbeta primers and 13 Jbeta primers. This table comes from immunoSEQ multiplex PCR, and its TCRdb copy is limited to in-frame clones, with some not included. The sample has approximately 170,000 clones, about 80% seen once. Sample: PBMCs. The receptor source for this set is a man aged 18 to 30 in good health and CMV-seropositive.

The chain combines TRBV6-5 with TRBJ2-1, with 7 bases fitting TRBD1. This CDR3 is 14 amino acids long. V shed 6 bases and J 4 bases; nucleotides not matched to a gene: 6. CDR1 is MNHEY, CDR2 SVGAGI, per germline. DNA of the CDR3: TGTGCCAGCAGAAAGGGACAGAGATACAATGAGCAGTTCTTC. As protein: CASRKGQRYNEQFF.

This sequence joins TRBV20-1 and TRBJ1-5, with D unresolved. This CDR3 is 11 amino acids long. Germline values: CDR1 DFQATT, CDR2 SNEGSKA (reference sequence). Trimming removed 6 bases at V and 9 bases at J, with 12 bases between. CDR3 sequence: CSAASRGPQHF. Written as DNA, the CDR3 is TGCAGTGCCGCTAGTCGGGGGCCCCAGCATTTT.

CDR3 coding DNA: TGTGCAGCCGGGGAGGGGTGGGAGACCCAGTACTTC. Protein sequence: CAAGEGWETQYF. The V gene is TRBV28, the J gene TRBJ2-5, with 7 nucleotides matching TRBD2. The CDR3 length is 12 residues. CDR1 and CDR2 from the germline V gene are MDHEN and SYDVKM.

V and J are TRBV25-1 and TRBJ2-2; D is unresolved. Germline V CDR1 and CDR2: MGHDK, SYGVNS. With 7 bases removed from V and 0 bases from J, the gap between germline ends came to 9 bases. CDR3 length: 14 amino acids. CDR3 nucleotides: TGTGCCAGCATGTCTGCGGCGAACACCGGGGAGCTGTTTTTT. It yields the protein CASMSAANTGELFF.

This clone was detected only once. The CDR3, as DNA: TGTGCCAGCTCTCGGCAGGGGCCTGGAAACACCATATATTTT. Translation: CASSRQGPGNTIYF. The chain links TRBV2 to TRBJ1-3, with D possibly being TRBD1 (6 bases). The CDR3 consists of 14 residues. Germline lookup yields CDR1 SNHLY and CDR2 FYNNEI. Trimming stripped 8 bases from V and 2 bases from J, with 13 bases between.

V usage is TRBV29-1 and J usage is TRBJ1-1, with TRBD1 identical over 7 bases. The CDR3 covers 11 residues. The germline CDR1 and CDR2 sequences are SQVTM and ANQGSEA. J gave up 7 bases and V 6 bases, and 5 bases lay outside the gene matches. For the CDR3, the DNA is TGCAGCGTACACACAGGGGATGAAGCTTTCTTT. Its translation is CSVHTGDEAFF.

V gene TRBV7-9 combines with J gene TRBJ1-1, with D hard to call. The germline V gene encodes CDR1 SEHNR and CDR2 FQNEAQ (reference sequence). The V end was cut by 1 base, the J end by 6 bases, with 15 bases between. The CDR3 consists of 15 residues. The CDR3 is CASSLDGRRMAEAFF. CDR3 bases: TGTGCCAGCAGCTTAGATGGCAGGCGTATGGCTGAAGCTTTCTTT.

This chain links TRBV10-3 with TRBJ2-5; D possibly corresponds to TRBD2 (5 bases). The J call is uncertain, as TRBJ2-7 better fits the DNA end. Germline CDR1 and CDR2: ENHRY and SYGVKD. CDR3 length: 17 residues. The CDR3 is CAISGKAGPLNNYEQYF. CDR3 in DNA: TGTGCCATCAGTGGGAAGGCGGGTCCGCTAAATAACTACGAGCAGTACTTC.

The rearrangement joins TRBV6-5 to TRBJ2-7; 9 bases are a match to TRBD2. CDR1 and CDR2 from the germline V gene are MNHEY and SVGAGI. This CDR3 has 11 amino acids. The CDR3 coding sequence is TGTGCGGCGGGACTAGCAGATGAGCAGTACTTC. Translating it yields CAAGLADEQYF.

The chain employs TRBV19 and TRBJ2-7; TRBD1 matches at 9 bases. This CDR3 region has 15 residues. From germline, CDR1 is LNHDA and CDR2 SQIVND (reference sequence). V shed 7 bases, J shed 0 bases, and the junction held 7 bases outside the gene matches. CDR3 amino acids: CASTMGQGRSYEQYF. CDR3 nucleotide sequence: TGTGCCAGTACCATGGGACAGGGTCGCTCCTACGAGCAGTACTTC.

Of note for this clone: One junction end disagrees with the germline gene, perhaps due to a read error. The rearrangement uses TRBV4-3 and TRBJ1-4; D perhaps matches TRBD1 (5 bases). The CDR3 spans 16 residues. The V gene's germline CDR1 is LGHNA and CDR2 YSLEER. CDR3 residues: CASSQDKDQGWEKLSF. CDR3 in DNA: TGCGCCAGCAGCCAAGATAAGGATCAGGGTTGGGAAAAACTGTCTTTT.

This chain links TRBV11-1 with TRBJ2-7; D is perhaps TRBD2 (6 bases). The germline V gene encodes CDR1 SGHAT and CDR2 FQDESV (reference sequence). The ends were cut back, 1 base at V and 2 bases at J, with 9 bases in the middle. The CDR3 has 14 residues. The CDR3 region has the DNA TGTGCCAGCAGCTTAGTCGGGGGAACCTACGAGCAGTACTTC. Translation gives CASSLVGGTYEQYF. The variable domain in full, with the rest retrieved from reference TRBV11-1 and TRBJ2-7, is EAEVAQSPRYKITEKSQAVAFWCDPISGHATLYWYRQILGQGPELLVQFQDESVVDDSQLPKDRFSAERLKGVDSTLKIQPAELGDSAMYLCASSLVGGTYEQYFGPGTRLTVT.

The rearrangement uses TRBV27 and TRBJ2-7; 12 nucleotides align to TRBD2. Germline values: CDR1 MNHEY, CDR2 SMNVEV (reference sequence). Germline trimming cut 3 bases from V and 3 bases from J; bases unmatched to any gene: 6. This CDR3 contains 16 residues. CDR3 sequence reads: CASSFSGTSGYYEQYF. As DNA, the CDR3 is TGTGCCAGCAGTTTCTCCGGGACTAGCGGGTACTACGAGCAGTACTTC.

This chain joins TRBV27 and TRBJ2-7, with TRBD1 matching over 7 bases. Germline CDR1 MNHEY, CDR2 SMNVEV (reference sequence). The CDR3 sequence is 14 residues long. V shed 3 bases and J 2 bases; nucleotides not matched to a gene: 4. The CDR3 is CASSFNRGPYEQYF. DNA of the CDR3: TGTGCCAGCAGTTTTAACAGGGGTCCCTACGAGCAGTACTTC.

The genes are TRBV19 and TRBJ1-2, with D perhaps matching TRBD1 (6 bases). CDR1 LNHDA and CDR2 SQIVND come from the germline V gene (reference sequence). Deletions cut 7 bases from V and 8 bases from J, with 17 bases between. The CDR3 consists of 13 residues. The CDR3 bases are TGTGCCAGTAAAAGACAGGAGGCCGGGGGCTACACCTTC. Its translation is CASKRQEAGGYTF.

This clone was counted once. The CDR3 DNA reads TGTGCCAGCAGCCCAGGGGACCTCAACTATGGCTACACCTTC. It translates to CASSPGDLNYGYTF. The chain joins TRBV7-9 to TRBJ1-2; possibly TRBD1 for D (6 bases). This CDR3 spans 14 amino acids. Trimming took 5 bases from V and 2 from J, leaving 12 bases between them. Germline CDR1 and CDR2: SEHNR and FQNEAQ (reference sequence).

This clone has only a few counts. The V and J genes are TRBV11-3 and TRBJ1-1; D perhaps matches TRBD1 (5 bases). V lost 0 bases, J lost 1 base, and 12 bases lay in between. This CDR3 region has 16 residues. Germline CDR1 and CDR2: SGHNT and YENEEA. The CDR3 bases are TGTGCCAGCAGCTTAGATCCCCAGGGTCCGAACACTGAAGCTTTCTTT. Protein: CASSLDPQGPNTEAFF.

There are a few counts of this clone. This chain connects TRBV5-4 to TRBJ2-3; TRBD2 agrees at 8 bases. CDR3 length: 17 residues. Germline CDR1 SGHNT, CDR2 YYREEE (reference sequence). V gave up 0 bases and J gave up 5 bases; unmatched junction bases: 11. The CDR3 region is CASSLAGGPSAGDTQYF. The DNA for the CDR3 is TGTGCCAGCAGCTTGGCGGGGGGGCCTAGTGCGGGAGATACGCAGTATTTT.

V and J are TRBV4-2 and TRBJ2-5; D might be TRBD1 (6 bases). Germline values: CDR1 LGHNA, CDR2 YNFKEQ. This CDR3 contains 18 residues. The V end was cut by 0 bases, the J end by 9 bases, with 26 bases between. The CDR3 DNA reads TGTGCCAGCAGCCAAGATGGTGGAGTGGGGGCGGGTGAGGGACCCCAGTACTTC. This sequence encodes CASSQDGGVGAGEGPQYF.

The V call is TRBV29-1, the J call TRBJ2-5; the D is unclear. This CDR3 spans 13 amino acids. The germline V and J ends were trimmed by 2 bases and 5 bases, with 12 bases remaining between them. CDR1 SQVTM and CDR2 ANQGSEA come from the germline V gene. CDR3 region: CSVENGLRETQYF. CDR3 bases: TGCAGCGTTGAAAACGGGTTAAGGGAGACCCAGTACTTC.

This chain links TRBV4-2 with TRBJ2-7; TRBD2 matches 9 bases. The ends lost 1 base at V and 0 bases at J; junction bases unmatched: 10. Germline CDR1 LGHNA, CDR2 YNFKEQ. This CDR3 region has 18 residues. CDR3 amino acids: CASSQGSGSGGPSYEQYF. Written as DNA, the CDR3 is TGTGCCAGCAGCCAAGGAAGCGGTAGCGGGGGTCCCTCCTACGAGCAGTACTTC.

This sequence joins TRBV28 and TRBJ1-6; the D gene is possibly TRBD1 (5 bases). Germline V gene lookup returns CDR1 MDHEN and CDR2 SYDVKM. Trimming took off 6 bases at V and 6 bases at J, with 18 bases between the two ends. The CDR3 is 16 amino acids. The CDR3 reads CASSYGHSNSNSPLHF. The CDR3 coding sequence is TGTGCCAGCAGCTATGGACACTCGAATAGTAATTCACCCCTCCACTTT.

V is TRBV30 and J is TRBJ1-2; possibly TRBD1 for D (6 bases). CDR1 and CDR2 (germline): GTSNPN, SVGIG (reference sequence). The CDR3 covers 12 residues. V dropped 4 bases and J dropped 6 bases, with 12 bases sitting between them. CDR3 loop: CAWTSQGNGYTF. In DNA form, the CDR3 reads TGTGCCTGGACTTCGCAGGGGAATGGCTACACCTTC.

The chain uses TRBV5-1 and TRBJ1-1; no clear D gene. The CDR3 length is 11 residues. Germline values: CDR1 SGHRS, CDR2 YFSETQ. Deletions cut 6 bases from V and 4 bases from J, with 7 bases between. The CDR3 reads CASTAGTEAFF. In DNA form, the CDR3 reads TGCGCCAGCACCGCCGGCACTGAAGCTTTCTTT.

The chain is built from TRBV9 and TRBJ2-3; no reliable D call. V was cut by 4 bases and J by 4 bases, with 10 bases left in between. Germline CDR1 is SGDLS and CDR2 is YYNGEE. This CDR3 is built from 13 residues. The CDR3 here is CASSKNTADTQYF. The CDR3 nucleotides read TGTGCCAGCAGCAAAAATACGGCAGATACGCAGTATTTT.

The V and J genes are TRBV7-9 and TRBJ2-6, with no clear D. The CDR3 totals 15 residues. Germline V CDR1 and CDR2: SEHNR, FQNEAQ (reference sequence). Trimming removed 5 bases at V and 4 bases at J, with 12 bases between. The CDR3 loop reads CASSVDLAGANVLTF. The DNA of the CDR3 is TGTGCCAGCAGCGTAGACTTAGCAGGGGCCAACGTCCTGACTTTC.

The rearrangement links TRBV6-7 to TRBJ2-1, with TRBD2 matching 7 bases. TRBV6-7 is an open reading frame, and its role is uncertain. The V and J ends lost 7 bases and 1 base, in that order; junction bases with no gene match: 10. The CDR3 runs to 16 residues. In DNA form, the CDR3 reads TGTGCCAGCACCCCCAGGAACGGGAGGTCCTACAATGAGCAGTTCTTC. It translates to CASTPRNGRSYNEQFF.

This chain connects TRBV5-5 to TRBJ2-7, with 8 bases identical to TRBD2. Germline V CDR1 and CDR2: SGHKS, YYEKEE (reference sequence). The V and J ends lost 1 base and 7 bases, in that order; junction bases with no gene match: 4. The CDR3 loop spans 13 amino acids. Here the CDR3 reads CASSLSGSREQYF. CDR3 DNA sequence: TGTGCCAGCAGCTTGAGCGGGAGTCGGGAGCAGTACTTC. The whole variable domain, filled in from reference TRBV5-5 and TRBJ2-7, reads DAGVTQSPTHLIKTRGQQVTLRCSPISGHKSVSWYQQVLGQGPQFIFQYYEKEERGRGNFPDRFSARQFPNYSSELNVNALLLGDSALYLCASSLSGSREQYFGPGTRLTVT.